The clone carrying this T cell receptor (beta chain) showed up many times. Its target is unknown. This record comes from a study of T cells after yellow fever vaccination. Points from the study as a whole: Weaker in magnitude, the secondary response showed a faster peak on day 5 versus 15. Booster sampling recovered most clones from primary vaccination (approximately 96% CD4, roughly 86% CD8).

Per germline, CDR1 MNHEY and CDR2 SVGEGT. This CDR3 comprises 14 residues. The V gene lost 6 bases and the J gene lost 0 bases, with 11 bases spanning the gap. TCRdb re-called the 5' RACE reads with MiXCR, one entry per CDR3 protein. The profile covers 450,000 to 650,000 distinct CDR3 sequences, with about 13% appearing a single time and about an eighth taken by the ten largest. This sequence joins TRBV6-2 or TRBV6-3 and TRBJ1-1, with D hard to call. The material sequenced was PBMCs, taken on the day of the yellow fever booster vaccination. This TCR was sampled from a man aged 25-40 years who received the YFV17D yellow fever vaccine. This CDR3 reads CASSHGPMNTEAFF. CDR3 sequence (DNA): TGTGCCAGCAGCCACGGACCGATGAACACTGAAGCTTTCTTT.